A selection of T cell receptor beta chains follows, all from one sample in a study of T-cell reconstitution after alpha-beta-depleted transplantation in children. TCRdb itself ran the PCR reads through MiXCR, one entry per CDR3 protein. The data show 500,000 or so distinct CDR3 sequences, approximately 10% seen once. The sequencing here drew on PBMCs, mostly from graft donor cells, taken 180 days after TCRalphabeta/CD19-depleted stem cell transplant. The receptors originated from a female patient aged 2-15 years who had a stem cell transplant for aplastic anemia, so the T cells may come from the graft donor. Both conserved end residues are part of each CDR3. Fields, in order: J gene, D gene, clone size, CDR3 length, V gene, CDR3 DNA, CDR3 protein. A D gene is named only where the DNA matches it firmly. The size field is filled for only some rows; it gives once, few, many or a size class.

j_gene: TRBJ2-5
d_gene: TRBD2
abundance: many
len: 14
v_gene: TRBV28
CDR3nt: TGTGCCAGCAGTTTTGGGGGGGGAGGAGAGACCCAGTACTTC
CDR3aa: CASSFGGGGETQYF

j_gene: TRBJ1-5
d_gene: -
abundance: -
len: 18
v_gene: TRBV12-3/TRBV12-4
CDR3nt: TGTGCCAGCACTTTGGGGGGGCCCTTCCCTTATAGCAATCAGCCCCAGCATTTT
CDR3aa: CASTLGGPFPYSNQPQHF

j_gene: TRBJ2-1
d_gene: -
abundance: once
len: 16
v_gene: TRBV5-1
CDR3nt: TGCGCCAGCAGCTTGATCGGAGGGCCATCCTACAATGAGCATTTCTTC
CDR3aa: CASSLIGGPSYNEHFF

j_gene: TRBJ2-4
d_gene: -
abundance: many
len: 14
v_gene: TRBV6-2/TRBV6-3
CDR3nt: TGTGCCAGCAGTTACCCGACAGCTTCAAACATTCAGTACTTC
CDR3aa: CASSYPTASNIQYF

j_gene: TRBJ1-2
d_gene: -
abundance: few
len: 16
v_gene: TRBV7-9
CDR3nt: TGTGCCAGCAGCCCGGAAACAGGAATTCCCATCTATGGCTACACCTTC
CDR3aa: CASSPETGIPIYGYTF

j_gene: TRBJ2-3
d_gene: TRBD2
abundance: -
len: 21
v_gene: TRBV6-2/TRBV6-3
CDR3nt: TGTGCCAGCAGTTACCAGGTTCTCGGGACTAGCGGGAGTCGGGGCACAGATACGCAGTATTTT
CDR3aa: CASSYQVLGTSGSRGTDTQYF

j_gene: TRBJ2-5
d_gene: -
abundance: -
len: 12
v_gene: TRBV20-1
CDR3nt: TGCAGTGCTCCAGGTCGCCAAGAGACCCAGTACTTC
CDR3aa: CSAPGRQETQYF

j_gene: TRBJ2-7
d_gene: TRBD2
abundance: few
len: 15
v_gene: TRBV28
CDR3nt: TGTGCCAGCAGACCTTGGACTAGCGGCTCCTACGAGCAGTACTTC
CDR3aa: CASRPWTSGSYEQYF

j_gene: TRBJ1-5
d_gene: -
abundance: -
len: 17
v_gene: TRBV28
CDR3nt: TGTGCCAGCAGTTCCCCGACCTTGGGGGGTGGAAATCAGCCCCAGCATTTT
CDR3aa: CASSSPTLGGGNQPQHF

j_gene: TRBJ2-3
d_gene: -
abundance: -
len: 16
v_gene: TRBV9
CDR3nt: TGTGCCAGCAGCGTAGCTGGGTACCCTAGCACAGATACGCAGTATTTT
CDR3aa: CASSVAGYPSTDTQYF

j_gene: TRBJ2-1
d_gene: -
abundance: many
len: 12
v_gene: TRBV12-5
CDR3nt: TGTGCTAGTGGTTTGTGGAACCATGAGCAGTTCTTC
CDR3aa: CASGLWNHEQFF

j_gene: TRBJ2-2
d_gene: TRBD2
abundance: many
len: 16
v_gene: TRBV6-1
CDR3nt: TGTGCCAGCAGCCGAGCGGGAGGGACGAACACCGGGGAGCTGTTTTTT
CDR3aa: CASSRAGGTNTGELFF

j_gene: TRBJ1-2
d_gene: -
abundance: few
len: 16
v_gene: TRBV29-1
CDR3nt: TGCAGCGTTGAAGATTCTAAATGGACTGCTAACTATGGCTACACCTTC
CDR3aa: CSVEDSKWTANYGYTF

j_gene: TRBJ1-5
d_gene: -
abundance: -
len: 19
v_gene: TRBV28
CDR3nt: TGTGCCAGCAGTAGTTTAGGTGGTAGGGCCCCAGATAGCAATCAGCCCCAGCATTTT
CDR3aa: CASSSLGGRAPDSNQPQHF

j_gene: TRBJ1-3
d_gene: -
abundance: many
len: 14
v_gene: TRBV27
CDR3nt: TGTGCCAGCAGTTCGTTGGACTCTGGAAACACCATATATTTT
CDR3aa: CASSSLDSGNTIYF